These 12 T cell receptor beta chains were sequenced from one sample in a study of cytomegalovirus exposure and HLA in healthy donors. PCR used 60 Vbeta primers and 13 Jbeta primers. TCRdb's table, derived via immunoSEQ multiplex PCR, lists solely in-frame clones and lacks some. Its table records tens of thousands of clones. The material sequenced was PBMCs. These receptors all stem from a woman aged 45 to 65 in good health and CMV-seropositive.

The chain couples TRBV15 to TRBJ2-3; 10 bases agree with TRBD1. The V gene's germline CDR1 is LNHNV and CDR2 YYDKDF (reference sequence). This CDR3 is 14 amino acids long. V was clipped by 3 bases and J by 15 bases; unmatched bases: 12. Here the CDR3 reads CATSRSSPGQGLYF. The CDR3 DNA is TGTGCCACCAGCAGGTCCTCACCGGGACAGGGGCTTTATTTT.

CDR3 sequence: CAAQGQGVNTEAFF. For the CDR3, the DNA is TGTGCCGCTCAGGGGCAGGGAGTCAACACTGAAGCTTTCTTT. This chain joins TRBV6-1 and TRBJ1-1; D perhaps matches TRBD1 (6 bases). V shed 11 bases and J shed 2 bases, with 18 bases lying between them. From germline, CDR1 is MNHNS and CDR2 SASEGT. The CDR3 is made up of 14 amino acids.

This rearrangement joins TRBV9 to TRBJ2-7; TRBD2 matches at 8 bases. Unmatched junction bases numbered 11, after V lost 4 bases and J lost 5 bases. The CDR3 has 15 residues. Germline V gene lookup returns CDR1 SGDLS and CDR2 YYNGEE. DNA for the CDR3: TGTGCCAGCAGCAAGGCGGGGGGTTGGCCCCACGAGCAGTACTTC. Its translation is CASSKAGGWPHEQYF. Based on the CDR3 plus reference TRBV9 and TRBJ2-7, the full variable domain is DSGVTQTPKHLITATGQRVTLRCSPRSGDLSVYWYQQSLDQGLQFLIQYYNGEERAKGNILERFSAQQFPDLHSELNLSSLELGDSALYFCASSKAGGWPHEQYFGPGTRLTVT.

CDR3 coding DNA: TGCGCCAGCAGCCAAGGAGGGCTCTATGGCTACACCTTC. Amino acids: CASSQGGLYGYTF. This sequence joins TRBV4-3 and TRBJ1-2; D ambiguous. V lost 1 base to trimming and J lost 4 bases, with 7 bases between them. This CDR3 has 13 amino acids. Germline CDR1 is LGHNA and CDR2 is YSLEER.

This chain connects TRBV11-2 to TRBJ1-1; D ambiguous. This CDR3 has 15 residues. Trimming left V 5 bases short and J 6 bases short, with 19 bases between. CDR1 and CDR2 (germline): SGHAT, FQNNGV. The CDR3 protein is CASSPLGIRLAEAFF. The CDR3 bases are TGTGCCAGCAGCCCTCTCGGGATAAGGTTGGCTGAAGCTTTCTTT.

This chain connects TRBV2 to TRBJ1-1, with D possibly matching TRBD1 (5 bases). The germline gives CDR1 SNHLY, CDR2 FYNNEI. V was trimmed by 4 bases and J by 2 bases, leaving 14 bases between them. The length of the CDR3 is 15 residues. This CDR3 is CASSGYGALNTEAFF. CDR3 bases: TGTGCCAGCAGTGGTTATGGGGCGCTTAACACTGAAGCTTTCTTT.

The chain recombines TRBV4-1 with TRBJ2-1; TRBD2 aligns across 9 bases. This CDR3 spans 16 amino acids. Per the germline V gene, CDR1 is MGHRA and CDR2 is YSYEKL. J was trimmed by 7 bases and V by 3 bases; bases with no gene match: 10. The CDR3 protein is CASSQLAGGFENEQFF. CDR3 DNA sequence: TGCGCCAGCAGCCAGCTGGCGGGAGGGTTTGAGAATGAGCAGTTCTTC.

The CDR3 sequence is CASSPGGSEAFF. The CDR3 bases are TGTGCCAGCTCACCGGGGGGATCTGAAGCTTTCTTT. This chain links TRBV18 with TRBJ1-1; TRBD1 is a possible D gene (5 bases). Trimming shortened V by 3 bases and J by 6 bases, and 8 bases separated the two germline ends. Germline assignment: CDR1 KGHSH and CDR2 LQKENI. The CDR3 is made up of 12 amino acids.

The chain has TRBV6-5 and TRBJ1-3; D remains unclear. The CDR3 sequence is 13 residues long. Germline-derived CDR1 and CDR2 are MNHEY and SVGAGI. The V end lost 6 bases, the J end lost 0 bases, and 6 bases lay between the germline ends. The CDR3 protein is CASSLNSGNTIYF. For the CDR3, the DNA is TGTGCCAGCAGCCTTAACTCTGGAAACACCATATATTTT.

This sequence joins TRBV9 and TRBJ1-2, with a tentative D call TRBD1 (5 bases). Trimming took off 0 bases at V and 2 bases at J, with 8 bases between the two ends. The CDR3 runs 14 residues. Germline V lookup: CDR1 SGDLS, CDR2 YYNGEE. CDR3 region: CASSVAQGNYGYTF. Written as DNA, the CDR3 is TGTGCCAGCAGCGTAGCGCAGGGAAACTATGGCTACACCTTC.

The V call is TRBV25-1, the J call TRBJ1-1, with TRBD1 as a possible D gene (5 bases). The CDR3 sequence is 13 residues long. V was clipped by 5 bases and J by 4 bases, with 11 bases between them. Germline lookup yields CDR1 MGHDK and CDR2 SYGVNS. The CDR3 region has the DNA TGTGCCAGCAGTAGACAGACGACCACTGAAGCTTTCTTT. It encodes CASSRQTTTEAFF.

V and J are TRBV10-1 and TRBJ2-1; D is perhaps TRBD1 (7 bases). V dropped 4 bases and J dropped 9 bases, with 16 bases sitting between them. The CDR3 runs to 14 residues. CDR1 is WNHNN and CDR2 is SYGVQD in the germline V gene (reference sequence). The CDR3 DNA follows: TGCGCCAGCAGTGGAATGGCAGGGGGGAGTGAGCAGTTCTTC. Its translation: CASSGMAGGSEQFF.